These 9 T cell receptor beta chains were sequenced from one sample in a study of shared T cell receptors in the human thymus (dated by TCRdb to the early 2020s). Receptors were amplified or captured by the immunoSEQ multiplex PCR assay. TCRdb's version of the immuneACCESS table is confined to in-frame rearrangements and falls short of the full clone set. An unresolved V gene accounts for under half of the shortfall where checked; the remainder is of unknown origin. This sample is represented by hundreds of thousands of clones; over 75% of them were singletons. Of the sample, roughly 0.0089% is held by the ten largest clones. In addition, the sample was reused for a study of human thymus T cells.

What was sequenced was thymocytes. These receptors all come from a boy younger than two with a congenital heart defect. Donor details come from another sample of the same person, matched by shared clones.

This rearrangement joins TRBV5-1 to TRBJ2-1; 15 nucleotides match TRBD2. The junction had 7 bases not matched to a gene; V was cut back by 2 bases and J by 1 base. From germline, CDR1 is SGHRS and CDR2 YFSETQ. This CDR3 contains 19 residues. CDR3 bases: TGCGCCAGCAGCTTAGTCCCGGGACTAGCGGGGGGTTCCTACAATGAGCAGTTCTTC. Protein sequence: CASSLVPGLAGGSYNEQFF.

The chain has TRBV7-2 and TRBJ2-7; D might be TRBD2 (7 bases). Germline V gene data show CDR1 as SGHTA and CDR2 as FQGNSA. CDR3 length equals 13 residues. Trimming cost V 5 bases and J 6 bases, with 14 bases left between them. This CDR3 is CASSRGAGAEQYF. The CDR3 DNA is TGTGCCAGCAGCCGGGGGGCGGGAGCCGAGCAGTACTTC. Combining the CDR3 with reference TRBV7-2 and TRBJ2-7 gives the whole variable domain GAGVSQSPSNKVTEKGKDVELRCDPISGHTALYWYRQSLGQGLEFLIYFQGNSAPDKSGLPSDRFSAERTGGSVSTLTIQRTQQEDSAVYLCASSRGAGAEQYFGPGTRLTVT.

This sequence joins TRBV9 and TRBJ2-1; 7 bases map to TRBD1. Germline-derived CDR1 and CDR2 are SGDLS and YYNGEE. The junction had 17 bases not matched to a gene; V was cut back by 6 bases and J by 2 bases. The CDR3 sequence is 18 residues long. The CDR3 protein is CASTLEGAPNGAYNEQFF. CDR3 sequence (DNA): TGTGCCAGCACCCTAGAGGGGGCGCCGAATGGGGCCTACAATGAGCAGTTCTTC.

V is TRBV19 and J is TRBJ2-7, with 9 positions matching TRBD1. This CDR3 comprises 17 residues. The germline V gene encodes CDR1 LNHDA and CDR2 SQIVND (reference sequence). V was clipped by 2 bases and J by 5 bases; unmatched bases: 13. DNA of the CDR3: TGTGCCAGTAGTATAAATGTTCGCAGGACAGGGGACGACGAGCAGTACTTC. It specifies CASSINVRRTGDDEQYF. Full variable domain (remainder filled in from reference TRBV19 and TRBJ2-7): DGGITQSPKYLFRKEGQNVTLSCEQNLNHDAMYWYRQDPGQGLRLIYYSQIVNDFQKGDIAEGYSVSREKKESFPLTVTSAQKNPTAFYLCASSINVRRTGDDEQYFGPGTRLTVT.

This clone was picked up one time. V and J are TRBV7-9 and TRBJ1-5; the match to TRBD1 covers 7 bases. Trimming cost V 4 bases and J 5 bases; bases outside gene matches: 11. Germline V lookup: CDR1 SEHNR, CDR2 FQNEAQ (reference sequence). CDR3 size: 16 residues. CDR3 in amino acids: CASSCSQGVGDQPQHF. The DNA of the CDR3 is TGTGCCAGCAGCTGCAGTCAGGGGGTCGGGGATCAGCCCCAGCATTTT.

This chain links TRBV11-3 with TRBJ2-7; D unclear. V lost 0 bases and J 2 bases, leaving 11 bases between the germline ends. The CDR3 has 15 residues. From germline, CDR1 is SGHNT and CDR2 YENEEA. The CDR3 bases are TGTGCCAGCAGCTTAGATCTTACTTCTACCTACGAGCAGTACTTC. This encodes CASSLDLTSTYEQYF. The complete variable domain, with remaining parts taken from reference TRBV11-3 and TRBJ2-7, reads EAGVVQSPRYKIIEKKQPVAFWCNPISGHNTLYWYLQNLGQGPELLIRYENEEAVDDSQLPKDRFSAERLKGVDSTLKIQPAELGDSAVYLCASSLDLTSTYEQYFGPGTRLTVT.

This clone is a singleton in its sample. V and J are TRBV4-3 and TRBJ2-3; 9 nucleotides line up with TRBD2. The CDR3 spans 15 residues. Germline-derived CDR1 and CDR2 are LGHNA and YSLEER. Trimming removed 1 base from V and 4 bases from J; junction bases left unmatched: 3. Written as DNA, the CDR3 is TGCGCCAGCAGCCAAGGGGGGACTAGCCCAGATACGCAGTATTTT. It codes for CASSQGGTSPDTQYF.

The J gene is TRBJ2-1, the V gene TRBV15; 7 nucleotides line up with TRBD2. The CDR3 is made up of 14 amino acids. Germline V CDR1 and CDR2: LNHNV, YYDKDF (reference sequence). With V trimmed by 7 bases and J by 5 bases, 8 bases remained unmatched. The DNA for the CDR3 is TGTGCCACCATATCGGGAGGCCGGAACAATGAGCAGTTCTTC. Its protein is CATISGGRNNEQFF.

The CDR3 loop is CASSQFRAGVHTGELFF. The CDR3 DNA reads TGTGCCAGCAGCCAATTTCGAGCGGGAGTCCACACCGGGGAGCTGTTTTTT. The chain combines TRBV14 with TRBJ2-2; TRBD2 aligns across 8 bases. J gave up 3 bases and V 2 bases, and 8 bases lay outside the gene matches. Per germline, CDR1 SGHDN and CDR2 FVKESK. This CDR3 has 17 residues. Full variable domain (remainder filled in from reference TRBV14 and TRBJ2-2): EAGVTQFPSHSVIEKGQTVTLRCDPISGHDNLYWYRRVMGKEIKFLLHFVKESKQDESGMPNNRFLAERTGGTYSTLKVQPAELEDSGVYFCASSQFRAGVHTGELFFGEGSRLTVL.